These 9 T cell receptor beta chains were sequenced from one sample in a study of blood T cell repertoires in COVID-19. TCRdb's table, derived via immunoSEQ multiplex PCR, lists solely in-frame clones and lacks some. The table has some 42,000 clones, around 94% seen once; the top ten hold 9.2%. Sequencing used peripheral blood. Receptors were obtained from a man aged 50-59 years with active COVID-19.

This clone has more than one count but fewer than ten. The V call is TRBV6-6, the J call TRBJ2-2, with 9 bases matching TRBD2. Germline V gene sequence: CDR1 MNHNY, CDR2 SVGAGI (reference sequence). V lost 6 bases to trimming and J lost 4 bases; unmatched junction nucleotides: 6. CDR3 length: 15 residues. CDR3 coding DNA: TGTGCCAGCAGCTCGACTAGCGGAGGCACCGGGGAGCTGTTTTTT. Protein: CASSSTSGGTGELFF.

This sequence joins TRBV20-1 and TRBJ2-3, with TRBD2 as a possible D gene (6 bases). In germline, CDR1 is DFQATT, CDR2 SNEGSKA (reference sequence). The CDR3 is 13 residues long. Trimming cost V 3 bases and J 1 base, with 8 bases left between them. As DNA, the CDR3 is TGCAGTGCTAGTAGCGGAGGCACAGATACGCAGTATTTT. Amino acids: CSASSGGTDTQYF.

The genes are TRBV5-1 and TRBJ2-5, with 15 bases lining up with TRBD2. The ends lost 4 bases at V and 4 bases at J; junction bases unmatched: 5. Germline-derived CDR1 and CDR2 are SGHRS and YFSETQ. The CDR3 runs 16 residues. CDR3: CASSTRTSGRVETQYF. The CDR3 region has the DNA TGCGCCAGCAGCACCCGGACTAGCGGGAGGGTAGAGACCCAGTACTTC.

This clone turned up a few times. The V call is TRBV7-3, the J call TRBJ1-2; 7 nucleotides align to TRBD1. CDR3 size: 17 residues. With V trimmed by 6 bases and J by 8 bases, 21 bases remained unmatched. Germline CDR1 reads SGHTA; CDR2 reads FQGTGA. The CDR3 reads CASSIEGGAGGFRGYTF. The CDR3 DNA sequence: TGTGCCAGCAGTATAGAGGGCGGGGCAGGGGGATTTCGAGGCTACACCTTC.

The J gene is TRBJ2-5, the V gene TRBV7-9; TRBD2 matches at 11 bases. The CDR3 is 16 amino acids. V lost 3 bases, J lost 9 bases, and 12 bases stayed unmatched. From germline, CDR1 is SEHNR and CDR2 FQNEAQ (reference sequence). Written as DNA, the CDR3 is TGTGCCAGCAGCTTCGGTGGGACTAGCGGAACGTCATCCCAGTACTTC. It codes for CASSFGGTSGTSSQYF.

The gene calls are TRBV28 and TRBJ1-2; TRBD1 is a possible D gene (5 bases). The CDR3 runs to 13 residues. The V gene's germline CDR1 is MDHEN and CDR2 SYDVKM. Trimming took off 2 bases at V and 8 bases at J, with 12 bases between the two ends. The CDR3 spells CASSLGGARGYTF. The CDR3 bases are TGTGCCAGCAGTTTAGGAGGGGCGCGCGGCTACACCTTC.

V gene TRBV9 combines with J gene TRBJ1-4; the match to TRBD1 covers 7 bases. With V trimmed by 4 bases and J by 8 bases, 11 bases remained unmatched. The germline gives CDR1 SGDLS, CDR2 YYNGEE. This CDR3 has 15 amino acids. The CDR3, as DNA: TGTGCCAGCAGCCCTGCAGGGGGGCGCGGAGAAAAACTGTTTTTT. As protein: CASSPAGGRGEKLFF. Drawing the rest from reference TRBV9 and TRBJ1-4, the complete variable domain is DSGVTQTPKHLITATGQRVTLRCSPRSGDLSVYWYQQSLDQGLQFLIQYYNGEERAKGNILERFSAQQFPDLHSELNLSSLELGDSALYFCASSPAGGRGEKLFFGSGTQLSVL.

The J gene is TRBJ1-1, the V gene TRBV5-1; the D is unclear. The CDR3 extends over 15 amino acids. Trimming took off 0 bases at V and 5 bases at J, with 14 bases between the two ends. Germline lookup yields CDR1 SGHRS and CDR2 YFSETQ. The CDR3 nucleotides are TGCGCCAGCAGCTTGGGACGGATAACGGAGACTGAAGCTTTCTTT. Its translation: CASSLGRITETEAFF.

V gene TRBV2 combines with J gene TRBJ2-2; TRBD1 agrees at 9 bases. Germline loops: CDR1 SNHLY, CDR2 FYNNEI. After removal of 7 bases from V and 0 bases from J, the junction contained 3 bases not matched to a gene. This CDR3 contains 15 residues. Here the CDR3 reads CASTDRGTNTGELFF. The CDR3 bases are TGTGCCAGCACCGACAGGGGGACGAACACCGGGGAGCTGTTTTTT.